These 30 T cell receptor beta chains were sequenced from one sample in a study of high-grade serous ovarian cancer treatment subgroups. Tumor tissue was taken before any definitive surgery or chemotherapy was given. The repertoire was sequenced with immunoSEQ multiplex PCR; TCRdb's copy has only in-frame clones and lacks some. The profile covers thousands of clones, with under 80% appearing a single time and over 4.5% taken by the ten largest. Input material: tumor tissue. The receptors come from a human donor with high-grade serous ovarian cancer.

V is TRBV28 and J is TRBJ2-3; TRBD1 matches 11 bases. The V gene's germline CDR1 is MDHEN and CDR2 SYDVKM. The CDR3 is made up of 15 amino acids. V shed 3 bases and J 3 bases; nucleotides not matched to a gene: 2. As DNA, the CDR3 is TGTGCCAGCAGTTTGGGACAGGGGGTAACAGATACGCAGTATTTT. This encodes CASSLGQGVTDTQYF.

Only a few counts were recorded for this clone. The chain combines TRBV18 with TRBJ1-1, with 7 bases fitting TRBD1. Germline V CDR1 and CDR2: KGHSH, LQKENI. The CDR3 sequence is 15 residues long. Trimming cost V 2 bases and J 4 bases; bases outside gene matches: 7. CDR3 loop: CASSPTMTGSTEAFF. CDR3 DNA sequence: TGTGCCAGCTCACCAACCATGACAGGGTCCACTGAAGCTTTCTTT.

The CDR3 nucleotides are TGTGCCAGCAGCGTAGGCGGGAGTGGAGAGACCCAGTACTTC. This codes for CASSVGGSGETQYF. The chain links TRBV9 to TRBJ2-5, with 7 bases matching TRBD2. The J segment lost 4 bases and the V segment lost 0 bases, leaving 3 bases of the junction unmatched. CDR3 length: 14 amino acids. Germline V gene sequence: CDR1 SGDLS, CDR2 YYNGEE.

This chain joins TRBV30 and TRBJ2-1, with 13 bases identical to TRBD2. The V and J ends lost 5 bases and 3 bases, in that order; junction bases with no gene match: 4. The CDR3 totals 15 residues. Germline V lookup: CDR1 GTSNPN, CDR2 SVGIG (reference sequence). CDR3 residues: CAWGGTSGVYNEQFF. The CDR3 bases are TGTGCCTGGGGGGGGACTAGCGGGGTCTACAATGAGCAGTTCTTC.

This clone is judged medium-sized. The chain employs TRBV28 and TRBJ1-3; no firm D call. Germline CDR1 MDHEN, CDR2 SYDVKM. V was shortened by 5 bases and J by 0 bases, with 11 bases between the two germline ends. CDR3 length equals 15 residues. CDR3 in DNA: TGTGCCAGCAGTCTCGGAGAGCTCTCTGGAAACACCATATATTTT. Its protein is CASSLGELSGNTIYF.

CDR3 protein: CASRSGLAGVTDTQYF. CDR3 nucleotides: TGTGCCAGCAGATCGGGACTAGCGGGAGTGACAGATACGCAGTATTTT. The V and J genes are TRBV7-3 and TRBJ2-3; 14 bases agree with TRBD2. This CDR3 is 16 amino acids long. Germline V lookup: CDR1 SGHTA, CDR2 FQGTGA. V trimming: 6 bases; J trimming: 3 bases; junction bases outside the gene matches: 5.

This clone turned up a few times. This chain connects TRBV7-3 to TRBJ1-1; 8 bases match TRBD1. There are 13 residues in the CDR3. CDR1 is SGHTA and CDR2 is FQGTGA in the germline V gene. The ends lost 6 bases at V and 5 bases at J; junction bases unmatched: 5. The CDR3 nucleotides are TGTGCCAGCAGTAGGACAGGGTGGACTGAAGCTTTCTTT. Protein: CASSRTGWTEAFF.

The chain joins TRBV18 to TRBJ1-2, with a possible D match to TRBD1 (5 bases). Germline assignment: CDR1 KGHSH and CDR2 LQKENI. This CDR3 has 13 residues. Trimming took 6 bases from V and 4 from J, leaving 12 bases between them. The CDR3 region has the DNA TGTGCCAGCTCTCCAGACAGTTCCTATGGCTACACCTTC. Translating gives CASSPDSSYGYTF.

This clone has a single count. The CDR3 bases are TGTGCCAGCACCAGGGGCAGCCTAAACTATGGCTACACCTTC. Translating gives CASTRGSLNYGYTF. The rearrangement joins TRBV6-1 to TRBJ1-2, with a weak D call TRBD1 (6 bases). Germline V gene lookup returns CDR1 MNHNS and CDR2 SASEGT. CDR3 length: 14 amino acids. The V end was cut by 7 bases, the J end by 2 bases, with 14 bases between.

This sequence joins TRBV6-6 and TRBJ1-2, with D perhaps TRBD1 (6 bases). Germline loops: CDR1 MNHNY, CDR2 SVGAGI (reference sequence). V gave up 5 bases and J gave up 9 bases, with 10 bases separating them. The CDR3 sequence is 11 residues long. The CDR3 sequence is CASSTGYSYTF. The CDR3 DNA sequence: TGTGCCAGCAGTACAGGGTATAGCTACACCTTC.

With regard to this clone: The same CDR3 arises from other DNA sequences in this sample as well. The chain joins TRBV4-3 to TRBJ2-2; 10 bases line up with TRBD2. Germline V CDR1 and CDR2: LGHNA, YSLEER. The CDR3 extends over 17 amino acids. V dropped 3 bases and J dropped 2; count of bases not matched to a gene: 6. CDR3 protein: CASSQAGLALNTGELFF. CDR3 bases: TGCGCCAGCAGCCAGGCGGGACTAGCGCTAAACACCGGGGAGCTGTTTTTT.

This chain connects TRBV19 to TRBJ2-6, with D unclear. With 5 bases removed from V and 0 bases from J, the gap between germline ends came to 5 bases. CDR1 is LNHDA, CDR2 SQIVND, per germline (reference sequence). The CDR3 runs to 14 residues. The CDR3 DNA reads TGTGCCAGTAGTGATGGCTCTGGGGCCAACGTCCTGACTTTC. Its protein product is CASSDGSGANVLTF.

The V and J genes are TRBV4-2 and TRBJ1-1; TRBD1 matches 9 bases. The CDR3 contains 14 residues. Trimming removed 5 bases from V and 7 bases from J; junction bases left unmatched: 8. The germline CDR1 and CDR2 sequences are LGHNA and YNFKEQ. CDR3 loop: CASSFGQGRDEAFF. In DNA form, the CDR3 reads TGTGCCAGCAGCTTTGGACAGGGGCGGGATGAAGCTTTCTTT.

V gene TRBV12-5 combines with J gene TRBJ1-1; D remains unclear. CDR3 length: 14 residues. Germline loops: CDR1 LGHNT, CDR2 FRNRAP. V lost 2 bases and J 1 base, leaving 8 bases between the germline ends. In DNA, the CDR3 is TGTGCTAGTGGTTTGACCCAAGGGAACACTGAAGCTTTCTTT. Residues: CASGLTQGNTEAFF. Complete variable domain (other parts from reference TRBV12-5 and TRBJ1-1): DARVTQTPRHKVTEMGQEVTMRCQPILGHNTVFWYRQTMMQGLELLAYFRNRAPLDDSGMPKDRFSAEMPDATLATLKIQPSEPRDSAVYFCASGLTQGNTEAFFGQGTRLTVV.

The chain joins TRBV5-1 to TRBJ1-4; the match to TRBD1 covers 10 bases. The CDR3 runs to 16 residues. V trimming: 0 bases; J trimming: 8 bases; junction bases outside the gene matches: 7. CDR1 SGHRS and CDR2 YFSETQ come from the germline V gene. This CDR3 is CASSLAHGTGVEKLFF. In nucleotides, the CDR3 is TGCGCCAGCAGCTTGGCCCATGGGACAGGGGTCGAAAAACTGTTTTTT.

This sequence joins TRBV18 and TRBJ1-3; possible D gene TRBD1, 6 bases. CDR1 and CDR2 (germline): KGHSH, LQKENI. CDR3 size: 16 residues. Trimming stripped 6 bases from V and 0 bases from J, with 15 bases between. The CDR3 DNA reads TGTGCCAGCTCGTACTCGGGACAAATCTCTGGAAACACCATATATTTT. The encoded protein is CASSYSGQISGNTIYF.

This chain uses TRBV9 with TRBJ2-3; D is possibly TRBD2 (6 bases). This CDR3 region has 17 residues. Germline V lookup: CDR1 SGDLS, CDR2 YYNGEE. Trimming removed 7 bases at V and 0 bases at J, with 21 bases between. The CDR3 sequence: CASGLAPKWGSTDTQYF. CDR3 nucleotides: TGTGCCAGCGGGCTAGCGCCGAAATGGGGTAGCACAGATACGCAGTATTTT. The full variable domain, its missing parts supplied by reference TRBV9 and TRBJ2-3, is DSGVTQTPKHLITATGQRVTLRCSPRSGDLSVYWYQQSLDQGLQFLIQYYNGEERAKGNILERFSAQQFPDLHSELNLSSLELGDSALYFCASGLAPKWGSTDTQYFGPGTRLTVL.

By sample share, this clone is medium-sized. The chain uses TRBV9 and TRBJ2-3, with D unclear. From germline, CDR1 is SGDLS and CDR2 YYNGEE. The CDR3 spans 12 residues. V lost 3 bases and J lost 6, with 8 bases in between. This CDR3 reads CASSAGADTQYF. For the CDR3, the DNA is TGTGCCAGCAGCGCGGGTGCGGATACGCAGTATTTT. Filled out from reference TRBV9 and TRBJ2-3, the complete variable domain reads DSGVTQTPKHLITATGQRVTLRCSPRSGDLSVYWYQQSLDQGLQFLIQYYNGEERAKGNILERFSAQQFPDLHSELNLSSLELGDSALYFCASSAGADTQYFGPGTRLTVL.

Comments on this clone: The germline gene is not matched at one end of the junction; a read error may be the cause. The chain combines TRBV18 with TRBJ2-1, with a possible D match to TRBD1 (6 bases). Germline V gene sequence: CDR1 KGHSH, CDR2 LQKENI. This CDR3 contains 16 residues. DNA of the CDR3: TGTGCCAGCTCACCCACTGCCGGGACAACCTACAGTGAGCAGTTCTTC. Residues: CASSPTAGTTYSEQFF.

The V and J genes are TRBV18 and TRBJ1-4; D not certain. V lost 0 bases, J lost 7 bases, and 12 bases lay in between. Germline CDR1 and CDR2: KGHSH and LQKENI. There are 15 residues in the CDR3. As DNA, the CDR3 is TGTGCCAGCTCACCACCGGGAATCGCGGTTGAAAAACTGTTTTTT. The encoded protein is CASSPPGIAVEKLFF.

V and J are TRBV11-3 and TRBJ2-3; no clear D gene. Germline-derived CDR1 and CDR2 are SGHNT and YENEEA. The length of the CDR3 is 14 residues. V lost 1 base to trimming and J lost 4 bases, with 9 bases between them. Written as DNA, the CDR3 is TGTGCCAGCAGCTTAGTTGGGCCTCCAGATACGCAGTATTTT. Protein: CASSLVGPPDTQYF.

The rearrangement links TRBV10-3 to TRBJ1-1, with D unclear. V shed 3 bases and J shed 8 bases, with 10 bases lying between them. The CDR3 has 12 residues. Germline assignment: CDR1 ENHRY and CDR2 SYGVKD. The CDR3 DNA reads as TGTGCCATCAGTGAACAAGGACGGGAAGCTTTCTTT. This sequence encodes CAISEQGREAFF.

The chain joins TRBV4-2 to TRBJ2-3, with TRBD2 as a possible D gene (5 bases). The CDR3 sequence is 13 residues long. Germline CDR1 LGHNA, CDR2 YNFKEQ. Trimming took 0 bases from V and 5 from J, leaving 6 bases between them. As DNA, the CDR3 is TGTGCCAGCAGCCAAGATCGGGAAGATACGCAGTATTTT. Its translation: CASSQDREDTQYF.

This clone showed up just a few times. The chain uses TRBV19 and TRBJ1-5; perhaps TRBD1 as D (5 bases). Looked up from germline, CDR1 is LNHDA and CDR2 is SQIVND (reference sequence). Trimming removed 1 base from V and 4 bases from J, with 14 bases in between. The CDR3 is 16 amino acids. The CDR3 spells CASSIGDQALNQPQHF. The CDR3 DNA follows: TGTGCCAGTAGTATAGGGGACCAGGCCCTTAATCAGCCCCAGCATTTT.

This clone was counted a single time. The chain combines TRBV9 with TRBJ1-3; tentatively, D is TRBD1 (6 bases). V lost 2 bases to trimming and J lost 2 bases, with 8 bases between them. Germline loops: CDR1 SGDLS, CDR2 YYNGEE. The CDR3 has 14 residues. This CDR3 is CASSVGGPGNTIYF. The DNA for the CDR3 is TGTGCCAGCAGCGTGGGGGGGCCTGGAAACACCATATATTTT.

CDR3 coding DNA: TGTGCCAGCTCGTCACAGGGTGTCTCTGGAAACACCATATATTTT. Translating it yields CASSSQGVSGNTIYF. The chain carries TRBV18 and TRBJ1-3, with D possibly TRBD1 on 6 matching bases. The CDR3 loop spans 15 amino acids. V lost 6 bases and J 0 bases, leaving 12 bases between the germline ends. Germline CDR1 reads KGHSH; CDR2 reads LQKENI.

This clone appeared a few times. The chain uses TRBV7-2 and TRBJ1-4, with unresolved D. Trimming left V 0 bases short and J 8 bases short, with 10 bases between. The CDR3 spans 14 residues. Germline loops: CDR1 SGHTA, CDR2 FQGNSA. The CDR3 region is CASSLAGTEEKLFF. Written as DNA, the CDR3 is TGTGCCAGCAGCTTAGCGGGCACTGAGGAAAAACTGTTTTTT.

The rearrangement joins TRBV6-5 to TRBJ1-2; no clear D. Germline assignment: CDR1 MNHEY and CDR2 SVGAGI. This CDR3 has 14 amino acids. Trimming left V 5 bases short and J 2 bases short, with 12 bases between. The CDR3, as DNA: TGTGCCAGCAGTGAGAGTTTGGGGAACTATGGCTACACCTTC. This sequence encodes CASSESLGNYGYTF.

There are a few counts of this clone. V gene TRBV6-5 combines with J gene TRBJ1-1; maybe TRBD1 (5 bases). V was cut by 7 bases and J by 3 bases, with 12 bases left in between. Germline loops: CDR1 MNHEY, CDR2 SVGAGI. CDR3 length: 13 residues. The CDR3, as DNA: TGTGCCAGCACCTGGGGGTCGGACACTGAAGCTTTCTTT. Protein product: CASTWGSDTEAFF.

V is TRBV28 and J is TRBJ1-2; weak D call: TRBD1 (6 bases). V shed 5 bases and J shed 7 bases, with 11 bases lying between them. The CDR3 is 12 amino acids. CDR1 is MDHEN and CDR2 is SYDVKM in the germline V gene. CDR3 residues: CASSPDRLGYTF. CDR3 nucleotides: TGTGCCAGCAGTCCCGACAGGCTTGGCTACACCTTC.